The clone carrying this T cell receptor beta chain was detected only once. Its antigen is still unknown. The protocol was immunoSEQ multiplex PCR, while the TCRdb copy is restricted to in-frame clones and leaves out a portion. The table has over 75,000 clones, less than 90% seen once. This entry belongs to a study of graft-versus-host responses after intestinal transplantation. Background on the study: Every recipient underwent anti-thymocyte globulin induction, then tacrolimus and steroids for approximately three years. General study findings and limits: Analysis identified GvH clones in recipient marrow, with some appearing first in ileum or blood. Some patients had graft-donor T cell macrochimerism. In their allografts, the ratios of graft-versus-host to host-versus-graft T cell clones were high. Early post-transplant HvG declines showed an association with peak circulating GvH clone levels.

Germline loops: CDR1 LNHDA, CDR2 SQIVND (reference sequence). V gave up 7 bases and J gave up 2 bases, with 15 bases separating them. The CDR3 is made up of 15 amino acids. The sequence came from a human donor who was the organ donor for an intestinal transplant. The chain has TRBV19 and TRBJ2-1; no clear D. This specimen consisted of unstimulated CD4+ T cells sorted from spleen or lymph node cells, obtained before transplant. In DNA form, the CDR3 reads TGTGCCAGTACACGGAGCCATAAAACCTACAATGAGCAGTTCTTC. Translation: CASTRSHKTYNEQFF.